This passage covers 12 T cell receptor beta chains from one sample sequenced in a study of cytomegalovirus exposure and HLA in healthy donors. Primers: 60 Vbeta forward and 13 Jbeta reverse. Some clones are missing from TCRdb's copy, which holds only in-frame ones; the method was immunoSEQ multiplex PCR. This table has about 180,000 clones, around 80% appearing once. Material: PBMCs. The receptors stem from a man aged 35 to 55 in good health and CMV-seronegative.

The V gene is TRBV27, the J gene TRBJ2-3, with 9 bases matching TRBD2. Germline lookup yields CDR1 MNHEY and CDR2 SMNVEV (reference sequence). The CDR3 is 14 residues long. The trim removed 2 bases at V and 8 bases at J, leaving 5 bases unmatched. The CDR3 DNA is TGTGCCAGCAGTTTAAAGCCTAGCGGGGTTACGCAGTATTTT. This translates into CASSLKPSGVTQYF.

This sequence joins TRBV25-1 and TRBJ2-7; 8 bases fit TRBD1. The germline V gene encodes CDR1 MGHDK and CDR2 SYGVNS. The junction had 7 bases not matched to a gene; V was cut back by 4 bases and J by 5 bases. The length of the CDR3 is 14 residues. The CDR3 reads CASSGRQGRNEQYF. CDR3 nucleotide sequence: TGTGCCAGCAGTGGTAGACAGGGGAGGAACGAGCAGTACTTC.

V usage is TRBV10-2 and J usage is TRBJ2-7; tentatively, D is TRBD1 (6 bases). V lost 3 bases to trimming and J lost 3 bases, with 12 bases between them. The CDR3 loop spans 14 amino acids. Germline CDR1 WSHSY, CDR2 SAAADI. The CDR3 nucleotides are TGCGCCAGCAGTGAAATAGGACAGAGCTACGAGCAGTACTTC. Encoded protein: CASSEIGQSYEQYF.

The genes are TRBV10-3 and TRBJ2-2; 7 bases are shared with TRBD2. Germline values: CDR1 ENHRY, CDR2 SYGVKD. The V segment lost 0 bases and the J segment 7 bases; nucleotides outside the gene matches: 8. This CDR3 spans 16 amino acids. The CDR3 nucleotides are TGTGCCATCAGTGAGTCGATGAGCGGGAAGAGCGGGGAGCTGTTTTTT. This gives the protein CAISESMSGKSGELFF.

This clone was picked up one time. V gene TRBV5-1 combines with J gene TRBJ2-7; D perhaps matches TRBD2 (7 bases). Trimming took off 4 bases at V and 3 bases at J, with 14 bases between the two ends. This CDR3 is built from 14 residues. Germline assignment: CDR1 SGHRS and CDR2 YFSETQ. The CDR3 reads CASSPRGGYYEQYF. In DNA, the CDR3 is TGCGCCAGCAGCCCTAGGGGGGGGTACTACGAGCAGTACTTC.

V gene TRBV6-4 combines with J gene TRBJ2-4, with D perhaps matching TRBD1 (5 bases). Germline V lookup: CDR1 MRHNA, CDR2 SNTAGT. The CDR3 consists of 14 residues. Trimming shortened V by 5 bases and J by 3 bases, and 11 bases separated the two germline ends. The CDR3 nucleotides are TGTGCCAGCAGTTTAGGTCAGGGCAAAAACATTCAGTACTTC. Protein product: CASSLGQGKNIQYF.

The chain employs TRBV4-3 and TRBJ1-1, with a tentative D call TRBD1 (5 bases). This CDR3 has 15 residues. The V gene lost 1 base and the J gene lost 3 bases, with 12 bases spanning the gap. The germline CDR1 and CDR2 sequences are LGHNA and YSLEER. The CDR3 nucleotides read TGCGCCAGCAGCCAAGGTGGGGGGTGGGACACTGAAGCTTTCTTT. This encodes CASSQGGGWDTEAFF.

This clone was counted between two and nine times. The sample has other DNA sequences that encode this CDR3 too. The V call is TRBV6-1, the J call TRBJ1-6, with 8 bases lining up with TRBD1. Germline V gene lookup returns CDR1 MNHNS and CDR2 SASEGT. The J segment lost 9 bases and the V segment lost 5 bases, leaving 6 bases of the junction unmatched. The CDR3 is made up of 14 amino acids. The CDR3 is CASSLDRVGSPLHF. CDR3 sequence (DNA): TGTGCCAGCAGTTTGGACAGGGTTGGTTCACCCCTCCACTTT.

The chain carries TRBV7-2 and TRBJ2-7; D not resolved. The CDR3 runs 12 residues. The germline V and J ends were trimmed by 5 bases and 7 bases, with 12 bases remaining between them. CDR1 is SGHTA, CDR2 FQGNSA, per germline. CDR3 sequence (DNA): TGTGCCAGCAGCCCCCGAATGGCTGAGCAGTACTTC. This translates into CASSPRMAEQYF.

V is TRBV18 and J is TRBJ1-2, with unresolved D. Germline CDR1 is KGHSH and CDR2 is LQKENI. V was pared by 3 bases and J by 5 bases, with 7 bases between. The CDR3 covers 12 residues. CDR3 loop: CASSPSLYGYTF. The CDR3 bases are TGTGCCAGCTCACCCTCTCTTTATGGCTACACCTTC.

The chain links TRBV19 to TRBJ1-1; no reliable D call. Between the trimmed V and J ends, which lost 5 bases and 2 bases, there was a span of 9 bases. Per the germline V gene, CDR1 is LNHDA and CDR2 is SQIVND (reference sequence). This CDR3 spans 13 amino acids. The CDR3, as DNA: TGTGCCAGTAGTCCGCGATACAACACTGAAGCTTTCTTT. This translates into CASSPRYNTEAFF.

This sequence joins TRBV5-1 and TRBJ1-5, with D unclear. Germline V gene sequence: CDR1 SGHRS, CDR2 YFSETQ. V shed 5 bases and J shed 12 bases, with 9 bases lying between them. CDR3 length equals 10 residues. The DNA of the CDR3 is TGCGCCAGCAGGTGCCCGGGCCAGCATTTT. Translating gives CASRCPGQHF.